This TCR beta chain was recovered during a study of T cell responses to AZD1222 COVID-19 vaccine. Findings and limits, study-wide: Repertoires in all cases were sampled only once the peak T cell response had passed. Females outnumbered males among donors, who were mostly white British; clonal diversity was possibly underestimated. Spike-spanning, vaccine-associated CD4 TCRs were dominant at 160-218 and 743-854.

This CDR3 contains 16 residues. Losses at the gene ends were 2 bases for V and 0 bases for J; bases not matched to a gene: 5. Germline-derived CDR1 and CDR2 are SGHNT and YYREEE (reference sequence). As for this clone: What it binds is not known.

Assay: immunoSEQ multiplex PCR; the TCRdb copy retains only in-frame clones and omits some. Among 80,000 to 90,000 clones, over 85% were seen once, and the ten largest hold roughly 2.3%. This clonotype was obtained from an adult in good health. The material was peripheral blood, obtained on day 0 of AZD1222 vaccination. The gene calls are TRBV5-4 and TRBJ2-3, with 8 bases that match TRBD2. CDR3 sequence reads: CASSFISGGSTDTQYF. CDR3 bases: TGTGCCAGCAGCTTTATAAGCGGGGGTAGCACAGATACGCAGTATTTT.